The 27 T cell receptor beta chains below were found in one sample sequenced in a study of blood T cells in healthy people across ages. A sample-barcoded 5' primer and a J-beta primer mix were used in a second PCR of about 7 to 12 cycles. MiXCR was run by TCRdb on the 5' RACE reads, yielding one entry per CDR3 protein. The sample has 790,000 or so distinct CDR3 sequences; about 47% are singletons. The specimen was blood. The receptors shown here come from an elderly man in good health.

The CDR3 loop reads CASSPGTLSTGELFF. As DNA, the CDR3 is TGTGCCAGCAGCCCCGGGACCCTTAGCACCGGGGAGCTGTTTTTT. The chain employs TRBV12-3 or TRBV12-4 and TRBJ2-2, with D tentatively TRBD1 or TRBD2 (5 bases each). This CDR3 has 15 amino acids. Trimming took 6 bases from V and 4 from J, leaving 15 bases between them.

This clonotype has a handful of counts. The chain links TRBV7-2 to TRBJ1-2; 9 nucleotides line up with TRBD1. The CDR3 is 15 amino acids. Germline CDR1 reads SGHTA; CDR2 reads FQGNSA. V lost 5 bases, J lost 5 bases, and 9 bases stayed unmatched. The CDR3 DNA reads TGTGCCAGCAGCACGTACAGACAGGGGGAATATGGCTACACCTTC. Its translation is CASSTYRQGEYGYTF.

The chain is built from TRBV7-8 and TRBJ1-4; D remains unclear. Germline-derived CDR1 and CDR2 are SGHVS and FQNEAQ. The CDR3 contains 15 residues. Trimming shortened V by 3 bases and J by 7 bases, and 15 bases separated the two germline ends. The CDR3 reads CASSLPRREGEKLFF. The CDR3 DNA reads TGTGCCAGCAGCTTGCCCAGGAGGGAAGGTGAAAAACTGTTTTTT. The full variable domain, rest sourced from reference TRBV7-8 and TRBJ1-4, is GAGVSQSPRYKVAKRGQDVALRCDPISGHVSLFWYQQALGQGPEFLTYFQNEAQLDKSGLPSDRFFAERPEGSVSTLKIQRTQQEDSAVYLCASSLPRREGEKLFFGSGTQLSVL.

This clonotype was counted at least ten times. The chain carries TRBV5-6 and TRBJ2-7; D is uncertain. Trimming pared 3 bases from V and 5 bases from J, leaving 6 bases between. CDR3 size: 11 residues. The germline CDR1 and CDR2 sequences are SGHDT and YYEEEE. The CDR3: CASSSSNEQYF. In nucleotides, the CDR3 is TGTGCCAGCAGCTCCAGTAACGAGCAGTACTTC.

This clonotype was counted only a few times. The V call is TRBV4-1, the J call TRBJ1-1; TRBD1 is a possible D gene (6 bases). Trimming pared 1 base from V and 0 bases from J, leaving 9 bases between. The germline V gene encodes CDR1 MGHRA and CDR2 YSYEKL. This CDR3 has 15 residues. CDR3 amino acids: CASSQVGQLNTEAFF. CDR3 DNA sequence: TGCGCCAGCAGCCAAGTGGGACAACTGAACACTGAAGCTTTCTTT.

The J gene is TRBJ2-1, the V gene TRBV7-2; the match to TRBD2 covers 7 bases. Germline V gene sequence: CDR1 SGHTA, CDR2 FQGNSA. J lost 3 bases, V lost 1 base, and 9 bases had no gene match. The CDR3 is made up of 17 amino acids. CDR3 amino acids: CASSLDGGGVLYNEQFF. The DNA of the CDR3 is TGTGCCAGCAGCTTAGACGGTGGGGGGGTCCTCTACAATGAGCAGTTCTTC.

The chain carries TRBV12-3 or TRBV12-4 and TRBJ2-1; D gene ambiguous. V was clipped by 5 bases and J by 10 bases, with 12 bases between them. The CDR3 has 12 amino acids. Here the CDR3 reads CASSVNVLEQFF. The CDR3 nucleotides read TGTGCCAGCAGTGTCAACGTACTCGAGCAGTTCTTC.

A few counts support this clonotype. One end of the junction fails to match germline, which may point to a read error. The CDR3 protein is CASSHGAGGGNERFF. The CDR3 DNA follows: TGTGCCAGCAGCCATGGGGCGGGAGGAGGGAATGAGCGGTTCTTC. J is TRBJ2-1 and V is TRBV14, with 8 nucleotides matching TRBD2. The germline gives CDR1 SGHDN, CDR2 FVKESK. The CDR3 totals 15 residues.

This clonotype was detected a few times. The rearrangement uses TRBV6-6 and TRBJ1-4, with TRBD1 matching over 9 bases. Germline lookup yields CDR1 MNHNY and CDR2 SVGAGI (reference sequence). Unmatched junction bases numbered 6, after V lost 5 bases and J lost 8 bases. The CDR3 sequence is 14 residues long. The chain's CDR3 is CASSQDRGREKLFF. CDR3 nucleotides: TGTGCCAGCAGTCAGGACAGGGGCCGGGAAAAACTGTTTTTT.

In its sample, this clonotype was seen a few times. The rearrangement uses TRBV6-4 and TRBJ2-1; 8 nucleotides match TRBD2. V was pared by 3 bases and J by 4 bases, with 2 bases of the junction left unmatched. From germline, CDR1 is MRHNA and CDR2 SNTAGT. CDR3 size: 14 residues. The CDR3 DNA reads TGTGCCAGCAGTGAAGCGGGAGAGTACAATGAGCAGTTCTTC. This translates into CASSEAGEYNEQFF.

This clonotype has a handful of counts. The rearrangement uses TRBV15 and TRBJ2-1; 7 bases map to TRBD1. Per germline, CDR1 LNHNV and CDR2 YYDKDF (reference sequence). The CDR3 totals 15 residues. V dropped 4 bases and J dropped 12; count of bases not matched to a gene: 15. The chain's CDR3 is CATSITGQAPHAQFF. As DNA, the CDR3 is TGTGCCACCAGCATCACCGGACAGGCTCCTCATGCGCAGTTCTTC.

This clonotype came up many times. The V and J genes are TRBV20-1 and TRBJ1-4, with D uncertain. The CDR3 consists of 13 residues. V lost 3 bases and J 8 bases, leaving 13 bases between the germline ends. Germline V lookup: CDR1 DFQATT, CDR2 SNEGSKA (reference sequence). The CDR3 loop is CSARRAGGEKLFF. For the CDR3, the DNA is TGCAGTGCTAGGAGGGCTGGCGGCGAAAAACTGTTTTTT.

The chain recombines TRBV29-1 with TRBJ2-5; D call uncertain. Germline assignment: CDR1 SQVTM and CDR2 ANQGSEA. There are 12 residues in the CDR3. Trimming removed 8 bases at V and 0 bases at J, with 10 bases between. The CDR3 coding sequence is TGCAGCATGTCGTCTAACCAAGAGACCCAGTACTTC. It yields the protein CSMSSNQETQYF. Together with reference TRBV29-1 and TRBJ2-5, the CDR3 gives the full variable domain: SAVISQKPSRDICQRGTSLTIQCQVDSQVTMMFWYRQQPGQSLTLIATANQGSEATYESGFVIDKFPISRPNLTFSTLTVSNMSPEDSSIYLCSMSSNQETQYFGPGTRLLVL.

This clonotype was found once. This sequence joins TRBV2 and TRBJ2-2, with 11 bases that match TRBD1. The junction had 6 bases not matched to a gene; V was cut back by 7 bases and J by 8 bases. Germline V gene sequence: CDR1 SNHLY, CDR2 FYNNEI. The CDR3 spans 14 residues. The CDR3 is CASNGQGAVGELFF. CDR3 DNA sequence: TGTGCCAGCAATGGACAGGGGGCGGTTGGGGAGCTGTTTTTT.

This chain links TRBV7-2 with TRBJ2-5; D may be TRBD2 (6 bases). V shed 5 bases and J shed 5 bases, with 24 bases lying between them. Germline-derived CDR1 and CDR2 are SGHTA and FQGNSA. The CDR3 loop spans 17 amino acids. The CDR3 here is CASSAPDSDPGRETQYF. In nucleotides, the CDR3 is TGTGCCAGCAGCGCTCCTGACTCCGACCCGGGGAGGGAGACCCAGTACTTC.

This clonotype showed up many times. The chain joins TRBV7-9 to TRBJ2-3; 7 bases are shared with TRBD2. The length of the CDR3 is 18 residues. Per germline, CDR1 SEHNR and CDR2 FQNEAQ (reference sequence). V dropped 5 bases and J dropped 2; count of bases not matched to a gene: 16. CDR3 sequence: CASSDSVGLAEYTDTQYF. The CDR3 DNA reads TGTGCCAGCAGCGACAGCGTGGGGCTAGCGGAGTACACAGATACGCAGTATTTT.

This chain uses TRBV11-2 with TRBJ2-5; 7 bases are a match to TRBD1. V trimming: 5 bases; J trimming: 0 bases; junction bases outside the gene matches: 6. The germline gives CDR1 SGHAT, CDR2 FQNNGV. The CDR3 consists of 15 residues. This CDR3 reads CASSRTDRYQETQYF. The CDR3 nucleotides are TGTGCCAGCAGCCGGACGGACAGGTACCAAGAGACCCAGTACTTC.

The chain uses TRBV20-1 and TRBJ2-7; D not certain. V lost 2 bases and J 2 bases, leaving 10 bases between the germline ends. The CDR3 loop spans 13 amino acids. Germline V gene data show CDR1 as DFQATT and CDR2 as SNEGSKA (reference sequence). CDR3 coding DNA: TGCAGTGCTAGAAATCTCCAGACCTACGAGCAGTACTTC. As protein: CSARNLQTYEQYF.

This clonotype showed up just once. This chain uses TRBV27 with TRBJ2-1, with 11 bases matching TRBD1. The CDR3 is 13 amino acids. With V trimmed by 5 bases and J by 10 bases, 4 bases remained unmatched. Per the germline V gene, CDR1 is MNHEY and CDR2 is SMNVEV (reference sequence). Here the CDR3 reads CASSQGTGGEQFF. The CDR3 nucleotides are TGTGCCAGCAGTCAAGGGACAGGGGGAGAGCAGTTCTTC.

The V gene is TRBV28, the J gene TRBJ2-5; TRBD2 aligns across 13 bases. Germline-derived CDR1 and CDR2 are MDHEN and SYDVKM. The trim removed 7 bases at V and 5 bases at J, leaving 7 bases unmatched. The CDR3 consists of 15 residues. The CDR3 region is CASTNGLAGVETQYF. Here the CDR3 DNA reads TGTGCCAGCACAAACGGACTAGCGGGAGTTGAGACCCAGTACTTC.

The genes are TRBV19 and TRBJ2-3; D unclear. This CDR3 region has 12 residues. Germline V gene sequence: CDR1 LNHDA, CDR2 SQIVND (reference sequence). V lost 3 bases, J lost 4 bases, and 5 bases lay in between. The CDR3 protein is CASSIRSDTQYF. CDR3 DNA sequence: TGTGCCAGTAGTATCCGTTCAGATACGCAGTATTTT. The whole variable domain, filled in from reference TRBV19 and TRBJ2-3, reads DGGITQSPKYLFRKEGQNVTLSCEQNLNHDAMYWYRQDPGQGLRLIYYSQIVNDFQKGDIAEGYSVSREKKESFPLTVTSAQKNPTAFYLCASSIRSDTQYFGPGTRLTVL.

The rearrangement joins TRBV28 to TRBJ2-7, with 8 nucleotides matching TRBD1. Trimming cost V 5 bases and J 4 bases; bases outside gene matches: 10. The V gene's germline CDR1 is MDHEN and CDR2 SYDVKM. The CDR3 spans 15 residues. CDR3 sequence (DNA): TGTGCCAGCAGTCTGGAGGCCAGGGGGCTTTACGAGCAGTACTTC. This codes for CASSLEARGLYEQYF.

The chain combines TRBV7-9 with TRBJ1-2; 9 bases line up with TRBD1. The CDR3 runs 15 residues. Germline V gene lookup returns CDR1 SEHNR and CDR2 FQNEAQ (reference sequence). J gave up 6 bases and V 2 bases, and 7 bases lay outside the gene matches. The CDR3 region has the DNA TGTGCCAGCAGCTTAACAGGGGGCAAGTTAAATGGCTACACCTTC. It translates to CASSLTGGKLNGYTF.

The V and J genes are TRBV12-3 or TRBV12-4 and TRBJ2-2, with a weak D call TRBD1 (6 bases). Trimming removed 7 bases from V and 2 bases from J, with 8 bases in between. The CDR3 has 13 amino acids. The CDR3 loop reads CASTDSNTGELFF. DNA for the CDR3: TGTGCCAGCACGGACAGCAACACCGGGGAGCTGTTTTTT.

This clonotype was seen only a few times. The rearrangement joins TRBV24-1 to TRBJ2-1; TRBD2 agrees at 12 bases. CDR1 is KGHDR and CDR2 is SFDVKD in the germline V gene. The CDR3 consists of 16 residues. V was clipped by 4 bases and J by 4 bases; unmatched bases: 4. The CDR3 coding sequence is TGTGCCACCAGTGAGCCGGGACTAGCGGGTTACAATGAGCAGTTCTTC. This translates into CATSEPGLAGYNEQFF.

The chain couples TRBV5-6 to TRBJ2-5, with 10 bases fitting TRBD2. The length of the CDR3 is 14 residues. J lost 8 bases, V lost 1 base, and 5 bases had no gene match. Germline V gene sequence: CDR1 SGHDT, CDR2 YYEEEE. This chain's CDR3 is CASSLPLAGVTQYF. The DNA of the CDR3 is TGTGCCAGCAGCTTGCCTCTAGCGGGGGTTACCCAGTACTTC.

V gene TRBV5-1 combines with J gene TRBJ2-7; D is perhaps TRBD1 or TRBD2 (5 bases each). The CDR3 consists of 13 residues. Trimming removed 2 bases at V and 7 bases at J, with 13 bases between. Looked up from germline, CDR1 is SGHRS and CDR2 is YFSETQ. The CDR3, as DNA: TGCGCCAGCAGCTTTCCCAGGGACCATGAGCAGTACTTC. It translates to CASSFPRDHEQYF.